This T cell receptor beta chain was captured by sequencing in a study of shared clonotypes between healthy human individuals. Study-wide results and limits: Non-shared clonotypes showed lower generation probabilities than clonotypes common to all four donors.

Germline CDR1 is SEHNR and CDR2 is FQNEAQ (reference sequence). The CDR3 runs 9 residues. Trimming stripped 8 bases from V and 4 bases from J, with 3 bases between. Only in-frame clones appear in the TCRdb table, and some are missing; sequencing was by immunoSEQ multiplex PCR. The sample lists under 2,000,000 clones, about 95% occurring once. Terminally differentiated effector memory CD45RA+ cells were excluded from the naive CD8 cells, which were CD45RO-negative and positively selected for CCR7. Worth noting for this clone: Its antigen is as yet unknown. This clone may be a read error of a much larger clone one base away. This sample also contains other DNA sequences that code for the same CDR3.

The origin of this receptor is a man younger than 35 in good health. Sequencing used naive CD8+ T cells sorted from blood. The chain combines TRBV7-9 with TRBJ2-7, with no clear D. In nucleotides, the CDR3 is TGTGCCAGCGGGTACGAGCAGTACTTC. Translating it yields CASGYEQYF.